This T cell receptor (beta chain) was sequenced for a study of Ad26.COV2.S vaccination and SARS-CoV-2 variants. Study details: The vaccine Ad26.COV2.S was put into the muscle once, or twice with 56 days between.

Clones were sequenced by immunoSEQ multiplex PCR, and TCRdb holds only the in-frame ones, with some missing. Of around 300,000 clones listed, around 89% were seen once; the top ten hold 6.4%. The germline V gene encodes CDR1 SGHVS and CDR2 FQNEAQ. The junction had 15 bases not matched to a gene; V was cut back by 4 bases and J by 7 bases. CDR3 length: 17 amino acids. This clone was counted once. Sample treatment: around 19 received Ad26.COV2.S at low or high dose, single or two shots; several received placebo; per-sample allocation not given. At day 63 after the first vaccine or placebo injection, samples were drawn. Its platform was an Ad26 vector, and its expressed antigen was Wuhan-strain SARS-CoV-2 spike.

The rearrangement uses TRBV7-8 and TRBJ2-2; 7 nucleotides agree with TRBD2. The clonotype was recovered from a person between 18 and 65 years old who received the Ad26.COV2.S COVID-19 vaccine or a placebo. The specimen was peripheral blood, collected in a trial of Ad26.COV2.S vaccine versus placebo. The CDR3 reads CASSSKRDYPFNGELFF. Here the CDR3 DNA reads TGTGCCAGCAGCTCTAAACGGGACTATCCTTTTAACGGGGAGCTGTTTTTT. Full variable domain (remainder filled in from reference TRBV7-8 and TRBJ2-2): GAGVSQSPRYKVAKRGQDVALRCDPISGHVSLFWYQQALGQGPEFLTYFQNEAQLDKSGLPSDRFFAERPEGSVSTLKIQRTQQEDSAVYLCASSSKRDYPFNGELFFGEGSRLTVL.